Listed below are T cell receptor beta chains from one sample, sequenced in a study of Graves' ophthalmopathy and Graves' hyperthyroidism. TCRdb re-called the multiplex PCR reads through MiXCR, storing one row per CDR3 protein. Of around 40,000 distinct CDR3 sequences listed, under 65% are singletons. The sequenced sample consisted of peripheral blood. The receptors come from an adult man with Graves' ophthalmopathy. Each CDR3 is given with its conserved first and last residue. D genes are given only for firm matches. Some rows have no size entry. The others give once, few or many, or a class for an expanded clone.

TRBJ1-1,NA,NA,TRBV2,CASSVSLSNTEAFF,TGTGCCAGCAGTGTCTCCCTCAGTAACACTGAAGCTTTCTTT
TRBJ2-5,NA,many,TRBV6-6,CATVRGIQETQYF,TGTGCCACCGTACGGGGGATCCAAGAGACCCAGTACTTC
TRBJ1-6,NA,NA,TRBV20-1,CSGRPGAGRNSPLHF,TGCAGTGGCCGCCCCGGGGCAGGTCGAAATTCACCCCTCCACTTT
TRBJ2-1,TRBD2,NA,TRBV7-2,CASSDGLAGGLGDNEQFF,TGTGCCAGCAGCGACGGTCTAGCGGGAGGGTTGGGGGACAATGAGCAGTTCTTC
TRBJ2-1,NA,NA,TRBV14,CASSQGTVWDNEQFF,TGTGCCAGCAGCCAAGGGACAGTGTGGGACAATGAGCAGTTCTTC
TRBJ1-5,NA,many,TRBV6-4,CASRRPTGTNFSNQPQHF,TGTGCCAGCAGGCGCCCGACAGGTACTAATTTTAGCAATCAGCCCCAGCATTTT
TRBJ2-3,NA,many,TRBV15,CATSYTRGQGADTQYF,TGTGCCACCAGTTATACCCGGGGGCAGGGGGCAGATACGCAGTATTTT
TRBJ1-4,NA,many,TRBV5-1,CASRRATNEKLFF,TGCGCCAGCAGGAGGGCAACTAATGAAAAACTGTTTTTT
TRBJ2-5,NA,many,TRBV18,CASSPSGTETQYF,TGTGCCAGCTCACCGTCAGGGACGGAGACCCAGTACTTC
TRBJ2-1,TRBD1,many,TRBV20-1,CSAKKAGTGGYEQFF,TGCAGTGCGAAAAAAGCCGGGACAGGGGGCTATGAGCAGTTCTTC
TRBJ2-3,TRBD2,NA,TRBV10-2,CASRTSGRTNTDTQYF,TGCGCCAGCAGGACTAGCGGGAGGACAAACACAGATACGCAGTATTTT
TRBJ1-4,NA,NA,TRBV7-2,CASSGPADRGEKLFF,TGTGCCAGCAGCGGGCCGGCCGATCGGGGTGAAAAACTGTTTTTT
TRBJ2-3,TRBD2,many,TRBV29-1,CSVRGGRGVGTSTDTQYF,TGCAGCGTTCGGGGGGGTCGTGGCGTCGGCACTAGCACAGATACGCAGTATTTT
TRBJ1-5,TRBD1,many,TRBV19,CASRDRVGQPQHF,TGTGCCAGTAGAGACAGGGTAGGGCAGCCCCAGCATTTT
TRBJ2-5,TRBD1,many,TRBV11-2,CASSLDTGEQETQYF,TGTGCCAGCAGCTTAGATACAGGGGAACAAGAGACCCAGTACTTC
TRBJ2-7,TRBD1,NA,TRBV20-1,CSASRGQYEQYF,TGCAGTGCTAGCCGGGGACAGTACGAGCAGTACTTC
TRBJ2-1,TRBD2,NA,TRBV5-1,CASSLRTSANEQFF,TGCGCCAGCAGCTTGAGAACTAGCGCCAATGAGCAGTTCTTC
TRBJ2-7,NA,few,TRBV15,CATSRPTEQYF,TGTGCCACCAGCAGACCTACGGAGCAGTACTTC
TRBJ1-1,TRBD1,NA,TRBV2,CASSEASRGVSNEAFF,TGTGCCAGCAGCGAGGCCAGCAGGGGGGTGTCTAATGAAGCTTTCTTT
TRBJ2-1,NA,NA,TRBV2,CASSPATSYNEQFF,TGTGCCAGCAGTCCGGCGACCTCCTACAATGAGCAGTTCTTC
TRBJ2-5,TRBD1,NA,TRBV10-3,CASSGTGGEETQYF,TGTGCCAGCTCCGGGACAGGGGGAGAAGAGACCCAGTACTTC
TRBJ1-1,NA,NA,TRBV7-3,CASSLGRSNTEAFF,TGTGCCAGCAGCTTGGGCAGATCGAACACTGAAGCTTTCTTT
TRBJ1-5,TRBD1,medium-sized,TRBV10-3,CAISEGQGNQPQHF,TGTGCCATCAGTGAAGGACAGGGAAATCAGCCCCAGCATTTT
TRBJ2-3,TRBD2,many,TRBV5-8,CASSQRLAIDTQYF,TGTGCCAGCAGTCAGAGACTAGCCATAGATACGCAGTATTTT
TRBJ2-5,NA,NA,TRBV2,CASRKDVQETQHF,TGTGCCAGCAGGAAGGATGTCCAAGAGACCCAGCACTTC
TRBJ2-1,NA,many,TRBV7-3,CASSPDGNYNEQFF,TGTGCCAGCAGCCCGGACGGCAACTACAATGAGCAGTTCTTC
TRBJ2-3,TRBD2,many,TRBV20-1,CSAGGEGGRQEVDTQYF,TGCAGTGCTGGAGGGGAGGGCGGGAGGCAGGAGGTCGATACGCAGTATTTT
TRBJ1-5,NA,NA,TRBV2,CASSEMRNQPQHF,TGTGCCAGCAGTGAGATGCGCAATCAGCCCCAGCATTTT
TRBJ2-1,TRBD1,NA,TRBV7-2,CASSIGTGSHNEQFF,TGTGCCAGCAGCATTGGGACAGGGTCCCACAATGAGCAGTTCTTC
TRBJ2-2,TRBD2,many,TRBV2,CASSEGTSGGKDTGELFF,TGTGCCAGCAGTGAAGGAACTAGCGGGGGGAAGGACACCGGGGAGCTGTTTTTT
TRBJ2-5,TRBD1,many,TRBV20-1,CSASPRDSQETQYF,TGCAGTGCTTCCCCCCGGGACAGTCAAGAGACCCAGTACTTC
TRBJ2-1,NA,many,TRBV11-2,CASSLERYEQFF,TGTGCCAGCAGCTTAGAGCGTTATGAGCAGTTCTTC
TRBJ1-4,NA,many,TRBV2,CASSEMKKTNEKLFF,TGTGCCAGCAGTGAGATGAAAAAAACTAATGAAAAACTGTTTTTT
TRBJ2-2,TRBD2,NA,TRBV5-6,CASSLAFSGGIGIAGELFF,TGTGCCAGCAGCTTGGCCTTTAGCGGGGGGATCGGTATTGCCGGGGAGCTGTTTTTT
TRBJ1-6,TRBD1,NA,TRBV7-3,CASSQGGNSPLHF,TGTGCCAGCAGCCAGGGGGGAAATTCACCCCTCCACTTT
TRBJ1-4,NA,many,TRBV28,CASSSSGDGNEKLFF,TGTGCCAGCAGTTCGTCGGGGGACGGGAATGAAAAACTGTTTTTT
TRBJ2-3,NA,many,TRBV3-1,CASSSRTRRTDTQYF,TGTGCCAGCAGCTCACGAACCAGGAGGACAGATACGCAGTATTTT
TRBJ1-1,NA,many,TRBV12-3/TRBV12-4,CASSLLQDTEAFF,TGTGCCAGCAGTTTATTGCAGGACACTGAAGCTTTCTTT
TRBJ2-5,NA,NA,TRBV19,CASSIDVKETQYF,TGTGCCAGTAGTATAGATGTTAAGGAGACCCAGTACTTC
TRBJ1-5,NA,many,TRBV28,CASSLRGYGNQPQHF,TGTGCCAGCAGTTTACGAGGGTATGGCAATCAGCCCCAGCATTTT
TRBJ2-2,NA,NA,TRBV12-3/TRBV12-4,CAGWKHSGELFF,TGTGCCGGCTGGAAACACAGCGGGGAGCTGTTTTTT
TRBJ2-1,NA,many,TRBV20-1,CSAEGESSYNEQFF,TGCAGTGCTGAGGGGGAGAGCTCCTACAATGAGCAGTTCTTC
TRBJ2-1,TRBD2,NA,TRBV20-1,CSATVGGSGRGNEQFF,TGCAGTGCTACCGTAGGCGGTAGCGGGAGGGGCAATGAGCAGTTCTTC
TRBJ2-7,NA,NA,TRBV3-1,CACSQGAAGQYF,TGTGCCTGCAGCCAAGGGGCTGCGGGGCAGTACTTC
TRBJ1-2,NA,many,TRBV4-3,CASSQVTQGIYGYTF,TGCGCCAGCAGCCAAGTCACCCAGGGGATTTATGGCTACACCTTC
TRBJ1-4,TRBD1,many,TRBV5-6,CASSRLDRVGANEKLFF,TGTGCCAGCAGCCGATTGGACAGGGTTGGTGCTAATGAAAAACTGTTTTTT
TRBJ2-6,TRBD1,many,TRBV4-2,CASSQGQGSGANVLTF,TGTGCCAGCAGCCAAGGACAGGGCTCTGGGGCCAACGTCCTGACTTTC
TRBJ1-4,NA,NA,TRBV30,CAWIPTGGFGEKLFF,TGTGCCTGGATCCCGACGGGAGGGTTCGGGGAAAAACTGTTTTTT
TRBJ2-4,NA,NA,TRBV19,CASSPSGWAKNIQYF,TGTGCCAGTAGTCCCAGCGGGTGGGCCAAAAACATTCAGTACTTC